This TCR beta chain was captured in a study of blood T cell repertoires in COVID-19. Study-level information: COVID-19 samples from acute and convalescent phases originated in the United States, Italy and Spain. T cells, B-cell-depleted T cells, or PBMCs provided the cDNA or gDNA that served as material.

Trimming removed 5 bases at V and 6 bases at J, with 14 bases between. Per germline, CDR1 MDHEN and CDR2 SYDVKM. There are 14 residues in the CDR3. Original analysis: Estimation of nucleated cell counts was performed using reference gene primer amplification. Sequencing used immunoSEQ multiplex PCR; TCRdb keeps in-frame clones, though not all of them. From that table come the V and J calls and clone size; the DNA was used to work out D and trimming. The table includes approximately 170,000 clones, 84% detected once. The chain joins TRBV28 to TRBJ2-1; D gene uncertain. The sequencing input was peripheral blood. This sequence originates from a woman in her 70s with COVID-19, enrolled during active disease. CDR3 DNA sequence: TGTGCCAGCAGTCCCCCGCGCCAGCGCAATGAGCAGTTCTTC. Translating it yields CASSPPRQRNEQFF.